The 6 T cell receptor beta chains below were found in one sample sequenced in a study of regulatory T cells in long-lasting Graves disease. Building of the TCR beta libraries involved iRepertoire HTBI primers and Arm-PCR of CDR3 regions. TCRdb reprocessed the multiplex PCR reads with MiXCR, giving one entry per CDR3 protein. The sample lists some 500,000 distinct CDR3 sequences, roughly a sixth occurring once. Time point described: newly diagnosed GD, antithyroid drugs for less than 3 months. The TCR library was made from RNA extracted from PBMCs. Another study also made use of these data, one on T cells in Graves' hyperthyroidism and ophthalmopathy.

Source: peripheral blood mononuclear cells (PBMCs), taken at new diagnosis, from a patient treated with antithyroid drugs. The source of these receptors is a woman aged 40-65 years with Graves disease.

At least ten counts were recorded for this clonotype. This chain uses TRBV2 with TRBJ1-1; D ambiguous. The germline CDR1 and CDR2 sequences are SNHLY and FYNNEI. V shed 2 bases and J shed 4 bases, with 14 bases lying between them. This CDR3 is built from 15 residues. CDR3 amino acids: CASSEREQLFTEAFF. DNA for the CDR3: TGTGCCAGCAGTGAAAGGGAACAGTTATTCACTGAAGCTTTCTTT.

In its sample, this clonotype was seen a few times. The rearrangement uses TRBV20-1 and TRBJ1-6; 7 bases line up with TRBD1. The CDR3 spans 13 residues. Germline CDR1 is DFQATT and CDR2 is SNEGSKA (reference sequence). Losses at the gene ends were 4 bases for V and 6 bases for J; bases not matched to a gene: 3. CDR3 sequence reads: CSATQGINSPLHF. CDR3 DNA: TGCAGTGCTACACAGGGGATTAATTCACCCCTCCACTTT.

This sequence joins TRBV9 and TRBJ2-2; D remains ambiguous. The CDR3 has 16 amino acids. The V end lost 4 bases, the J end lost 4 bases, and 17 bases lay between the germline ends. Germline V CDR1 and CDR2: SGDLS, YYNGEE. The CDR3 DNA is TGTGCCAGCAGCCCCCCCGCACTGGTCGGCACCGGGGAGCTGTTTTTT. Protein: CASSPPALVGTGELFF.

This clonotype occurred a few times. The chain joins TRBV6-5 to TRBJ2-7; a possible D gene is TRBD2 (5 bases). Germline CDR1 is MNHEY and CDR2 is SVGAGI. The length of the CDR3 is 16 residues. Trimming left V 2 bases short and J 6 bases short, with 20 bases between. The CDR3 protein is CASSYGWREGSSEQYF. In DNA form, the CDR3 reads TGTGCCAGCAGTTACGGATGGCGAGAGGGAAGCAGCGAGCAGTACTTC.

This clonotype was counted at least ten times. This chain joins TRBV5-1 and TRBJ2-1, with 10 positions matching TRBD2. The CDR3 extends over 17 amino acids. After removal of 3 bases from V and 6 bases from J, the junction contained 12 bases not matched to a gene. Germline assignment: CDR1 SGHRS and CDR2 YFSETQ. CDR3 coding DNA: TGCGCCAGCAGCTCCCTAGCGGGGGTACTCGGAGGCAATGAGCAGTTCTTC. Its translation: CASSSLAGVLGGNEQFF.

The rearrangement joins TRBV5-1 to TRBJ2-7; no clear D. V was pared by 0 bases and J by 1 base, with 11 bases between. The germline CDR1 and CDR2 sequences are SGHRS and YFSETQ. This CDR3 contains 15 residues. The CDR3 protein is CASSLVGRLSYEQYF. The DNA of the CDR3 is TGCGCCAGCAGCTTGGTAGGGCGACTTTCCTACGAGCAGTACTTC.